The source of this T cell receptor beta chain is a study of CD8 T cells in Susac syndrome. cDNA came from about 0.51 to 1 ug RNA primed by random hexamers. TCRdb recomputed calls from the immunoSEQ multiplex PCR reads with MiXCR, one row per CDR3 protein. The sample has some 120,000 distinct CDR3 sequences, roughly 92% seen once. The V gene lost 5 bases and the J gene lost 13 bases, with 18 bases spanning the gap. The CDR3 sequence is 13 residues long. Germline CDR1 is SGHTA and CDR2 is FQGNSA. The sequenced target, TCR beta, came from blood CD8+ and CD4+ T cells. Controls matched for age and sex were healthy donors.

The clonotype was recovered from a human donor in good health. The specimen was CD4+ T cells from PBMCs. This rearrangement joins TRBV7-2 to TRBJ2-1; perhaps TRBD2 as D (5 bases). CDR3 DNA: TGTGCCAGCAGCGGCCCTCTAGGTAGCGTACAGTTCTTC. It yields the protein CASSGPLGSVQFF.